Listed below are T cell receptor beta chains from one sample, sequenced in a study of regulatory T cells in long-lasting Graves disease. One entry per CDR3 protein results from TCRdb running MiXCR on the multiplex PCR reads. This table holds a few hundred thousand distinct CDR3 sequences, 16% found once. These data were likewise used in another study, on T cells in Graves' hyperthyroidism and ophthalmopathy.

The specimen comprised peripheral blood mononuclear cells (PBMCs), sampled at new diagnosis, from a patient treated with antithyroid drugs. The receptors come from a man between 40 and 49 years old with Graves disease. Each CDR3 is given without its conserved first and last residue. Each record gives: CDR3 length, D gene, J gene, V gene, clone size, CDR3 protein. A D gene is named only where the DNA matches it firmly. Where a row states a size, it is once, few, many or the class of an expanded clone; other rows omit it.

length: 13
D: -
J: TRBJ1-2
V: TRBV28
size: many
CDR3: ASSLWVEFTGGYT

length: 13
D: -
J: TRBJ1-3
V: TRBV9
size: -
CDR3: ASSQGRISGNTIY

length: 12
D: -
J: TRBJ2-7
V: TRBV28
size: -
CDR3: ASRPSGRSYEQY

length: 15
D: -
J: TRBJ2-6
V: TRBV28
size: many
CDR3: ASSLITGRYTSNVLT

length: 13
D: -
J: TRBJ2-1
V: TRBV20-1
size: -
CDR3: RLTGGPLSHNEQF

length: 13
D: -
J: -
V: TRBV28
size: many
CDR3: ASSSLRGRVETQY

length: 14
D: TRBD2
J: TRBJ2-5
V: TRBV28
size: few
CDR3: ASSFGLAGGLETQY

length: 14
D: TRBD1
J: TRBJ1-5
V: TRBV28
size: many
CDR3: ASLTGQGDSNQPQH

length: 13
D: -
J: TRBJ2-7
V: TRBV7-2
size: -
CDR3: ASSPVRGQSYEQY

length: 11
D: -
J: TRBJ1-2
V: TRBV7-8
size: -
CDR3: ASSVAPNYGYT

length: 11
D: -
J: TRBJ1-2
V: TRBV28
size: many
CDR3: ASSLPDHYGYT

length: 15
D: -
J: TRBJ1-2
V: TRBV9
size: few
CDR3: ASSVALPTGTNYGYT

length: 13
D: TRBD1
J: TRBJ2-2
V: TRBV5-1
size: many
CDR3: ASSTGQGGTGELF

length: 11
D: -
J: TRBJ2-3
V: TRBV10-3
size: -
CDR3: AISEGSTDTQY

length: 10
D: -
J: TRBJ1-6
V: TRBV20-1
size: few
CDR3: SARGYNSPLH

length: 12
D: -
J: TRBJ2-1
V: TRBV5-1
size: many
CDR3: ASSRGTAYNEQF

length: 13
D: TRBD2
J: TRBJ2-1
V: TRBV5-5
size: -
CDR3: ASSRSGGAYNERF

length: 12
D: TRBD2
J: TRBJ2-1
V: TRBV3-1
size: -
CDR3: ASSQGSGGNEQF

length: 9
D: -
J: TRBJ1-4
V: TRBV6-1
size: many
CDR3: ASRSGWSKV

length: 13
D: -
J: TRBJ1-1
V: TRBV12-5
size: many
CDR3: ASGYEGVGNTEAF

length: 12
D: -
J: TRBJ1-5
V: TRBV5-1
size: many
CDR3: ASSLEGPSTPQH

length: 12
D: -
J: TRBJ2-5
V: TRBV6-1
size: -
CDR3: ASSEPGGHETQY

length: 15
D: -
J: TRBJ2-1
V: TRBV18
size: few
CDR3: ASSPGGTNLNDNEQF

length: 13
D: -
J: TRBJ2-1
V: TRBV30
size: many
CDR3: AWSVRAGAYNEQF

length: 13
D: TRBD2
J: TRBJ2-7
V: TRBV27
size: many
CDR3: ASRPAGFRNYEQY

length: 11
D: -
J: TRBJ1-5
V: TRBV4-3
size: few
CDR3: ASSQGWGQPQH

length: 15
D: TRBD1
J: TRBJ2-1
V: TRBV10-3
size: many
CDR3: AISGWTGESSYNEQF